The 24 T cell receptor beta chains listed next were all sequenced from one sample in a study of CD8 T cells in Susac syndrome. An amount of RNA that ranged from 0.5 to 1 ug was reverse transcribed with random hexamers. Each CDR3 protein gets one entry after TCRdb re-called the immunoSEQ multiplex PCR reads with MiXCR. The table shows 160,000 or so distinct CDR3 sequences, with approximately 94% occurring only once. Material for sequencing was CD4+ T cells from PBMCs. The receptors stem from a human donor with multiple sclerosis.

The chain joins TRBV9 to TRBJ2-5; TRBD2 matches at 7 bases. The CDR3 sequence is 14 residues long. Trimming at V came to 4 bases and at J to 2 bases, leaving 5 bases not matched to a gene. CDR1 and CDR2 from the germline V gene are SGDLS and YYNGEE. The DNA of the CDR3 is TGTGCCAGCAGCTCGAGCGGGGTACAAGAGACCCAGTACTTC. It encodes CASSSSGVQETQYF. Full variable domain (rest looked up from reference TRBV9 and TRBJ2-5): DSGVTQTPKHLITATGQRVTLRCSPRSGDLSVYWYQQSLDQGLQFLIQYYNGEERAKGNILERFSAQQFPDLHSELNLSSLELGDSALYFCASSSSGVQETQYFGPGTRLLVL.

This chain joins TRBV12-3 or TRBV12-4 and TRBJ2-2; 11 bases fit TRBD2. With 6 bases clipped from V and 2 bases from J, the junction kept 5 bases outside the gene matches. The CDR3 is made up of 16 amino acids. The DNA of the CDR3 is TGTGCCAGCAGACCTGGACTAGCGGGTAACACCGGGGAGCTGTTTTTT. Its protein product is CASRPGLAGNTGELFF.

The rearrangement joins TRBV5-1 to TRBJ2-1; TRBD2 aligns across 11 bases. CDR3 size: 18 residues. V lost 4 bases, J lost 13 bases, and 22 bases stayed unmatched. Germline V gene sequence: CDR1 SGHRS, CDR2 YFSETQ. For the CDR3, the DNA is TGCGCCAGCAGCCCGGAGGGGGCCCTAGCGGGAGGCCCCGGGGATCAGTTCTTC. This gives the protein CASSPEGALAGGPGDQFF.

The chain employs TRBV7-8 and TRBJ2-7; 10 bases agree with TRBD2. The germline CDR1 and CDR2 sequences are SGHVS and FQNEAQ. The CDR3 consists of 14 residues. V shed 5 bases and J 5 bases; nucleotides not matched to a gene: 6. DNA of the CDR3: TGTGCCAGCAGCCCGATCGGGACTAGCGACGAGCAGTACTTC. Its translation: CASSPIGTSDEQYF. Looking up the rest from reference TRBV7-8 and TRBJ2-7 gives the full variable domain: GAGVSQSPRYKVAKRGQDVALRCDPISGHVSLFWYQQALGQGPEFLTYFQNEAQLDKSGLPSDRFFAERPEGSVSTLKIQRTQQEDSAVYLCASSPIGTSDEQYFGPGTRLTVT.

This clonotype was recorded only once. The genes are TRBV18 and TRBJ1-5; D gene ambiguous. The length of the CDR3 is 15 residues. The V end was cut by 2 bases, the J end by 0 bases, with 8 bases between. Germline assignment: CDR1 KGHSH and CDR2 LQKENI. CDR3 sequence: CASSPTSNSNQPQHF. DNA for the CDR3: TGTGCCAGCTCACCAACCAGTAATAGCAATCAGCCCCAGCATTTT. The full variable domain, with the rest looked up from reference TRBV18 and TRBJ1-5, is NAGVMQNPRHLVRRRGQEARLRCSPMKGHSHVYWYRQLPEEGLKFMVYLQKENIIDESGMPKERFSAEFPKEGPSILRIQQVVRGDSAAYFCASSPTSNSNQPQHFGDGTRLSIL.

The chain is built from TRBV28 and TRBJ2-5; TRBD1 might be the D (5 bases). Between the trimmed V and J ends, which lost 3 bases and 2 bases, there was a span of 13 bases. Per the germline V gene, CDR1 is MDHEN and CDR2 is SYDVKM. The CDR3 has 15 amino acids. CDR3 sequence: CASSLAAGQQETQYF. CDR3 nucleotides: TGTGCCAGCAGTTTGGCTGCAGGGCAGCAAGAGACCCAGTACTTC.

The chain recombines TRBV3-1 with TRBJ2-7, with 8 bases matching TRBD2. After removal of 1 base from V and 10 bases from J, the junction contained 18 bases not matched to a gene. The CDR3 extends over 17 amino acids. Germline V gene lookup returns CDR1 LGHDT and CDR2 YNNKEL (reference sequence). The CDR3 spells CASSQVSGATGSTGQYF. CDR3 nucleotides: TGTGCCAGCAGCCAAGTTAGCGGGGCTACGGGCAGTACGGGCCAGTACTTC.

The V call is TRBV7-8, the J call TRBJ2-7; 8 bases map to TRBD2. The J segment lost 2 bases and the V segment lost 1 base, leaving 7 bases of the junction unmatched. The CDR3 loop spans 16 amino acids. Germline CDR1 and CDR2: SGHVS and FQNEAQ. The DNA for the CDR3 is TGTGCCAGCAGCTTAGGGGGAGCGGGGGCAACCTACGAGCAGTACTTC. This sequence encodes CASSLGGAGATYEQYF.

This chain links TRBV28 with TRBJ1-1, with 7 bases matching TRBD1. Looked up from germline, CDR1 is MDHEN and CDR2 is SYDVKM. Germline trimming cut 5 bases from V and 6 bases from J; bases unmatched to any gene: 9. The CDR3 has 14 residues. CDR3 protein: CASSPDRVGAEAFF. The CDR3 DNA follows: TGTGCCAGCAGTCCAGACAGGGTCGGGGCTGAAGCTTTCTTT.

The CDR3 DNA reads TGTGCCAGCAGACGGTACATGAACACTGAAGCTTTCTTT. This sequence encodes CASRRYMNTEAFF. The genes are TRBV6-4 and TRBJ1-1; D not resolved. Germline V gene lookup returns CDR1 MRHNA and CDR2 SNTAGT. The V gene lost 6 bases and the J gene lost 0 bases, with 8 bases spanning the gap. This CDR3 comprises 13 residues.

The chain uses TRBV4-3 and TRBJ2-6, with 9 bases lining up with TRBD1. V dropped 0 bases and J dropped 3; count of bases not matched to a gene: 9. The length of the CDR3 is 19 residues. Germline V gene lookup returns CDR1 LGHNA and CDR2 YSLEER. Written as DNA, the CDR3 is TGCGCCAGCAGCCAAGATCAAGGACAGGGGCACGGTGGGGCCAACGTCCTGACTTTC. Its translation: CASSQDQGQGHGGANVLTF.

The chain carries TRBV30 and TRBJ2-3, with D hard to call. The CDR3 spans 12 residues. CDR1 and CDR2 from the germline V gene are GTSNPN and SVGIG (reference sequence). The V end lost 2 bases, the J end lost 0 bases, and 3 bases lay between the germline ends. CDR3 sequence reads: CAWSISTDTQYF. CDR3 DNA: TGTGCCTGGAGTATTAGCACAGATACGCAGTATTTT.

DNA for the CDR3: TGTGCCAGCCTCGATGGGCCGATGAACACTGAAGCTTTCTTT. This translates into CASLDGPMNTEAFF. The genes are TRBV19 and TRBJ1-1; D is uncertain. Germline V gene lookup returns CDR1 LNHDA and CDR2 SQIVND (reference sequence). Trimming took 9 bases from V and 0 from J, leaving 14 bases between them. CDR3 length: 14 amino acids.

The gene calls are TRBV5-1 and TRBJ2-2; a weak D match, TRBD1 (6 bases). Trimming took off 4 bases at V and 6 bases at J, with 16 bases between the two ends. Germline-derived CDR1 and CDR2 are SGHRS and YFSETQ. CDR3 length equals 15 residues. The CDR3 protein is CASSKDRPGAGELFF. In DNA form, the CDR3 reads TGCGCCAGCAGCAAGGACAGACCCGGGGCCGGGGAGCTGTTTTTT.

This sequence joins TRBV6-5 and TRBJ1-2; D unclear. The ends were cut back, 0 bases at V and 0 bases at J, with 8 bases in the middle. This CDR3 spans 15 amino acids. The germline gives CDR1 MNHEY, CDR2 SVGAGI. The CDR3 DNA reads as TGTGCCAGCAGTTACTCCGCCGTATCTAACTATGGCTACACCTTC. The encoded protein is CASSYSAVSNYGYTF.

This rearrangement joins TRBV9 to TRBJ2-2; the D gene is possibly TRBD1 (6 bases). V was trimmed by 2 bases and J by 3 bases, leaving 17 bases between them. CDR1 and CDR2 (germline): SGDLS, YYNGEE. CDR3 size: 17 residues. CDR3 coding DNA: TGTGCCAGCAGCGTGCGACCCCTGGGGGCGTACACCGGGGAGCTGTTTTTT. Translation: CASSVRPLGAYTGELFF.

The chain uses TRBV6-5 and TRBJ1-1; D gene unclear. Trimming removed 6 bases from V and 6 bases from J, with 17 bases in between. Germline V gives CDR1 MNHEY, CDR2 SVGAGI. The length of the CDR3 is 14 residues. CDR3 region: CASSHSRRGPEAFF. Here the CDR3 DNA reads TGTGCCAGCAGCCATTCGAGGCGAGGTCCTGAAGCTTTCTTT.

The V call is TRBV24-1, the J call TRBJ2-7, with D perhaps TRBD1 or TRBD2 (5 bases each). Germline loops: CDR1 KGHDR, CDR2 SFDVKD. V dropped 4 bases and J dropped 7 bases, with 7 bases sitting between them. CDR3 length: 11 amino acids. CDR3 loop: CATSDREEQYF. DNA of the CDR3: TGTGCCACCAGTGACAGGGAGGAGCAGTACTTC.

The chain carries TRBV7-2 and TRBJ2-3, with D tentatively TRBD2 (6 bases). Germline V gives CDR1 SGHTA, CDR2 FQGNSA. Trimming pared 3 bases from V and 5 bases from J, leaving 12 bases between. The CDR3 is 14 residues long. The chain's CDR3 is CASSFTGEGDTQYF. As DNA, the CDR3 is TGTGCCAGCAGCTTTACGGGAGAAGGAGATACGCAGTATTTT.

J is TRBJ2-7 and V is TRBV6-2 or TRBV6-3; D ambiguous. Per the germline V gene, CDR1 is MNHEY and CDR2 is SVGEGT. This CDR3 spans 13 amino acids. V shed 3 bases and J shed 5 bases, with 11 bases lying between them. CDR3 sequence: CASSYQERNEQYF. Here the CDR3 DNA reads TGTGCCAGCAGTTATCAGGAGAGGAACGAGCAGTACTTC.

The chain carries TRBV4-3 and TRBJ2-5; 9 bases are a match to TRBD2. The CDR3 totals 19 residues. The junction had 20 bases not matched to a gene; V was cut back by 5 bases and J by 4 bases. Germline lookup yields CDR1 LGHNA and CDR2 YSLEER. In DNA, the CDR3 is TGCGCCAGCAGCAAAAGGAGGGCGCTAGCGGGACGTTTGGGAGAGACCCAGTACTTC. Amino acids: CASSKRRALAGRLGETQYF.

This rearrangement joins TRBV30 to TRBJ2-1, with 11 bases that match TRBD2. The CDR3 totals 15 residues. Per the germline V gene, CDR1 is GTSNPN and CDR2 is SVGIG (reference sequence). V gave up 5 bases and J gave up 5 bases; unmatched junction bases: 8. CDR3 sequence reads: CAWWPGGLADNEQFF. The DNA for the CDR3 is TGTGCCTGGTGGCCAGGGGGACTAGCGGACAATGAGCAGTTCTTC.

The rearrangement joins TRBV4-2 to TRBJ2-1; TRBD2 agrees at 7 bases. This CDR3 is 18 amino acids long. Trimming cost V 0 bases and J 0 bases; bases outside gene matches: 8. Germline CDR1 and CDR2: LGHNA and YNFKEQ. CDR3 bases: TGTGCCAGCAGCCAAGAACCTAGCGGCTTAAGCTCCTACAATGAGCAGTTCTTC. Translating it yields CASSQEPSGLSSYNEQFF.

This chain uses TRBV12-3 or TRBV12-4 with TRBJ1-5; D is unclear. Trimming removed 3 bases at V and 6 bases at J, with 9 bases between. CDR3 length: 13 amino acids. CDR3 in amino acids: CASSLEAFQPQHF. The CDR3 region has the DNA TGTGCCAGCAGTTTGGAGGCTTTTCAGCCCCAGCATTTT.